This T cell receptor (beta chain) is from a study of blood T cell repertoires in COVID-19. Study in general: T cells, B-cell-depleted T cells, or PBMCs supplied cDNA or gDNA.

Source study methods: How many nucleated cells were present was estimated from reference gene primer amplification. Clones were read by immunoSEQ multiplex PCR, and TCRdb kept only the in-frame ones, dropping some. V and J calls plus clone size are reproduced from that table; the DNA served to infer D and trimming. The sample has more than 85,000 clones, approximately 88% seen once. V lost 6 bases, J lost 6 bases, and 19 bases stayed unmatched. CDR1 and CDR2 (germline): MRHNA, SNTAGT. This CDR3 is 17 amino acids long. The chain has TRBV6-4 and TRBJ1-1, with 7 nucleotides matching TRBD1. This TCR was sampled from a human donor in a cohort sampled during active COVID-19. The sequencing input was peripheral blood. As DNA, the CDR3 is TGTGCCAGCAGAGGGGACAGTTTAAGGGGCACGTGGGCTGAAGCTTTCTTT. The encoded protein is CASRGDSLRGTWAEAFF.